The clone carrying this TCR beta chain has a handful of counts. This entry comes from a study of blood T cell repertoires in COVID-19. Study in general: The study drew acute and convalescent COVID-19 samples from the United States, Italy and Spain. T cells, B-cell-depleted T cells, or PBMCs provided the cDNA or gDNA that served as material.

In the authors' methods: Amplification from reference gene primers served as the basis for estimated nucleated cell counts. Clones were sequenced by immunoSEQ multiplex PCR, and TCRdb holds only the in-frame ones, with some missing. V, J and clone size derive from that table, while D and trimming were established from the DNA sequence. Here the sample spans roughly 120,000 clones, around 78% being singletons. Trimming stripped 3 bases from V and 7 bases from J, with 13 bases between. Per germline, CDR1 MNHEY and CDR2 SVGEGT. The CDR3 loop spans 15 amino acids. The TCR originated in a woman aged 55-70 years with acute or convalescent COVID-19. This chain uses TRBV6-2 or TRBV6-3 with TRBJ1-6, with D perhaps TRBD1 (6 bases). Sequenced input: peripheral blood. The CDR3 bases are TGTGCCAGCAGTTATCGGGCAGGGGAGAATTCACCCCTCCACTTT. Protein: CASSYRAGENSPLHF.